A single sample gave rise to the 6 T cell receptor beta chains below, sequenced in a study of CD4 T cells in relation to SARS-CoV-2 and coronaviruses. These receptors have no identified antigens. The data were produced by immunoSEQ multiplex PCR, yet TCRdb's version contains in-frame clones alone and is incomplete. The data hold 35,000 to 40,000 clones, with roughly 73% observed a single time. The sequencing input was memory CD4+ T cells from PBMCs, cultured in vitro. Receptor source: an adult with COVID-19.

V is TRBV19 and J is TRBJ2-2; D is unclear. The CDR3 sequence is 13 residues long. CDR1 LNHDA and CDR2 SQIVND come from the germline V gene (reference sequence). V dropped 4 bases and J dropped 2 bases, with 5 bases sitting between them. The CDR3, as DNA: TGTGCCAGTAGTACCCTAAACACCGGGGAGCTGTTTTTT. As protein: CASSTLNTGELFF.

V usage is TRBV6-1 and J usage is TRBJ2-5; no clear D. Between the trimmed V and J ends, which lost 2 bases and 5 bases, there was a span of 15 bases. Germline CDR1 reads MNHNS; CDR2 reads SASEGT. The CDR3 runs to 15 residues. The CDR3 region has the DNA TGTGCCAGCAGTGAATGGATGGGAATCCAGGAGACCCAGTACTTC. Encoded protein: CASSEWMGIQETQYF.

This clone turned up a few times. For the CDR3, the DNA is TGTGCCAGCTCATATCCGGGGCAATCCCGTCAAGAGACCCAGTACTTC. Amino acids: CASSYPGQSRQETQYF. The J gene is TRBJ2-5, the V gene TRBV18; the D gene could be TRBD1 or TRBD2 (5 bases each). CDR1 and CDR2 from the germline V gene are KGHSH and LQKENI. V shed 5 bases and J shed 2 bases, with 18 bases lying between them. The CDR3 runs to 16 residues.

The chain is built from TRBV7-2 and TRBJ2-2; weak D call: TRBD1 (6 bases). CDR3 length: 15 residues. The germline CDR1 and CDR2 sequences are SGHTA and FQGNSA. Trimming left V 3 bases short and J 4 bases short, with 12 bases between. DNA for the CDR3: TGTGCCAGCAGCTTGCAGGGGTCGGGCACCGGGGAGCTGTTTTTT. Protein product: CASSLQGSGTGELFF.

The chain couples TRBV4-1 to TRBJ2-7; a weak D match, TRBD2 (6 bases). Trimming removed 0 bases from V and 0 bases from J, with 12 bases in between. CDR1 and CDR2 from the germline V gene are MGHRA and YSYEKL. This CDR3 is built from 16 residues. The CDR3 DNA sequence: TGCGCCAGCAGCCAAGATACCGGGAGCGGCTCCTACGAGCAGTACTTC. Amino acid sequence: CASSQDTGSGSYEQYF.

V and J are TRBV28 and TRBJ2-1; D may be TRBD1 (5 bases). CDR1 is MDHEN, CDR2 SYDVKM, per germline. The V and J ends lost 4 bases and 0 bases respectively, with 10 bases between them. The CDR3 spans 15 residues. In nucleotides, the CDR3 is TGTGCCAGCAGTTCAAGGGGTAGCTCCTACAATGAGCAGTTCTTC. The encoded protein is CASSSRGSSYNEQFF.